This T cell receptor (beta chain) was recovered during a study of regulatory T cells in long-lasting Graves disease. Time point of the sample: persistent/refractory GD, antithyroid drugs over 5 years with positive TRAb. Construction of the TCR library relied on RNA isolated from PBMCs. Per germline, CDR1 SQVTM and CDR2 ANQGSEA. Between the trimmed V and J ends, which lost 6 bases and 0 bases, there was a span of 11 bases. CDR3 size: 13 residues. Building the TCR beta libraries relied on iRepertoire HTBI primers, and CDR3 regions underwent Arm-PCR. TCRdb reprocessed the multiplex PCR reads via MiXCR and lists one record per CDR3 protein. The profile shows 390,000 or so distinct CDR3 sequences, about 23% of them singletons. This clonotype was recorded a few times.

The sample consisted of peripheral blood mononuclear cells (PBMCs), taken when the disease was refractory, from a patient treated with antithyroid drugs. This TCR was sampled from a woman in her forties with Graves disease. The rearrangement joins TRBV29-1 to TRBJ1-1; a weak D match, TRBD1 (5 bases). CDR3: CSVFKQVNTEAFF. The CDR3 DNA follows: TGCAGCGTCTTCAAACAGGTGAACACTGAAGCTTTCTTT.